A selection of T cell receptor beta chains follows, all from one sample in a study of early T cells in non-severe SARS-CoV-2 infection. TCRdb itself ran the 5' RACE reads through MiXCR, one entry per CDR3 protein. The sample comprises some 80,000 distinct CDR3 sequences, about 5% of which are singletons, and around 7.5% rests with the top ten. The sample was whole blood, taken at baseline. These receptors all come from an adult who was a healthcare worker with PCR-confirmed SARS-CoV-2 infection or an uninfected control (not recorded which). Each CDR3 is given without its conserved first and last residue.

v_gene,CDR3aa
TRBV4-2,ASSQERSLRNEQF
TRBV9,ASSAQPGREDTQY
TRBV7-9,ASSPGTVAKNIQY
TRBV9,ASSGTDSNQPQH
TRBV7-2,ASSLESSRSYEQY
TRBV5-5,ASSLNSGRYNEQF
TRBV6-5,ASSYSGGRYEQY
TRBV20-1,SASAERAGGKLF
TRBV7-2,ASMPQPSGETQY
TRBV28,ASSSPWVGLAYEGNEQF
TRBV2,ARSTGPRYHNEQF
TRBV20-1,SAAPRGNFEPQH
TRBV4-1,ASSQEGLAGMYNEQF
TRBV30,AWRRLAGAYEQY
TRBV9,ASSVDFRGRAYEQY
TRBV28,ASSLLTGPYYEQY
TRBV21-1,ASDMSYYEQY
TRBV29-1,SGHNRGNTEAF
TRBV4-1,ASSLTPGWNYGYT
TRBV20-1,SGRDYSYEQY
TRBV5-1,ASSLAGTRGETQY
TRBV7-9,ASPMAGRPREQF
TRBV9,ASSVADSEQY
TRBV7-8,ASSLGRPGLLNEQF
TRBV12-3/TRBV12-4,ASMAGWNTEAF
TRBV5-5,ASSPRSYDHEQF
TRBV21-1,ASIGQGCGYT
TRBV2,ASRLAGIAYEQY
TRBV11-2,ASSASYSNQPQH
TRBV5-5,ASSLAAGANYGYT
TRBV20-1,SALPSGRAWETQY
TRBV7-8,ASSLGRGQGNYGYT
TRBV4-2,ASSQDSPATDTQY
TRBV5-1,ASSFHVRLNSYNEQF
TRBV20-1,SARDTDSLQETQY
TRBV7-9,ASSLRGQRNTEAF
TRBV7-9,ASSLASAYNEQF
TRBV7-6,ASSPPGELTQY
TRBV12-3/TRBV12-4,ASSPGTLGGDEQC
TRBV7-6,ASSLVRTGEGEQF
TRBV6-5,ASRPRFEGNTGELF
TRBV5-4,ASSGGQIGADTQY
TRBV27,ASSLKTAYNEQF
TRBV18,ASSPQTGGNSPLH
TRBV20-1,SARAMMNQPQH
TRBV7-9,ASSLFMDTQY
TRBV28,ASRLQRGYQPQH
TRBV18,ASSPRAPGAYNEQF
TRBV6-2/TRBV6-3,ASSYSTALPSYNEQF
TRBV7-8,AVGDQPQH
TRBV7-9,ASSSLGGADTQY
TRBV29-1,SVELEPLNTEAF